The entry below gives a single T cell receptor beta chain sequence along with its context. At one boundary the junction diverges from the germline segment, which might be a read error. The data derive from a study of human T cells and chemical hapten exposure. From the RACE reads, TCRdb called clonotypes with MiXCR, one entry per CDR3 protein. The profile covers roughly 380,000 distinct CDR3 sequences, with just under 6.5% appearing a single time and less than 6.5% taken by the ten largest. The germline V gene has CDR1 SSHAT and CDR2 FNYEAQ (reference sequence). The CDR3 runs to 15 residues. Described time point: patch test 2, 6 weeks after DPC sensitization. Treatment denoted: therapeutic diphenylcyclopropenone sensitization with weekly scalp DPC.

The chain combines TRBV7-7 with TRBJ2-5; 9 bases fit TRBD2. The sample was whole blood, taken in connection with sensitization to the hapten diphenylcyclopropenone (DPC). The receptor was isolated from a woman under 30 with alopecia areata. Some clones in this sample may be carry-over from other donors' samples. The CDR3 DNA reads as TGTGCTAGCAGCTCAACGACTAGCGGATCAGAGACCCAGTACTTC. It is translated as CASSSTTSGSETQYF. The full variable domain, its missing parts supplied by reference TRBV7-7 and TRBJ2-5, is GAGVSQSPRYKVTKRGQDVTLRCDPISSHATLYWYQQALGQGPEFLTYFNYEAQPDKSGLPSDRFSAERPEGSISTLTIQRTEQRDSAMYRCASSSTTSGSETQYFGPGTRLLVL.